This is a list of T cell receptor beta chains from one sample in a study of T cell repertoires in cytomegalovirus infection. Their target antigens are unknown. MiXCR, applied by TCRdb to the reads, yields one record per CDR3 protein. Found here are around 900,000 distinct CDR3 sequences, around 30% of them singletons; the top ten hold roughly 13%. The source was cultured CD8+ T cells from PBMCs, collected from culture after CMV antigen stimulation. The receptors here all came from a human donor in good health (CMV status not recorded). Some clones in this sample may be carry-over from other donors' samples. The CDR3 runs from the conserved cysteine through the conserved F or W. Fields, in order: clone size, D gene, J gene, CDR3 length, V gene, CDR3 DNA, CDR3 protein. The D gene is left open where the match is weak. Size values are once, few and many counts, or a class for expanded clones, and some rows have none.

abundance: few; d_gene: NA; j_gene: TRBJ1-5; len: 18; v_gene: TRBV6-2/TRBV6-3; CDR3nt: TGTGCCAGCAGTTACTCTGGAAGCAGGGATTATAGCAATCAGCCCCAGCATTTT; CDR3aa: CASSYSGSRDYSNQPQHF
abundance: once; d_gene: NA; j_gene: TRBJ1-2; len: 13; v_gene: TRBV6-6; CDR3nt: TGTGCCAGCACAATTGACAGAAACTATGGCTACACCTTC; CDR3aa: CASTIDRNYGYTF
abundance: NA; d_gene: TRBD2; j_gene: TRBJ2-3; len: 14; v_gene: TRBV6-2/TRBV6-3; CDR3nt: TGTGCCGCCGAGGGACTAGCGGGCACAGATACGCAGTATTTT; CDR3aa: CAAEGLAGTDTQYF
abundance: few; d_gene: TRBD2; j_gene: TRBJ2-1; len: 15; v_gene: TRBV12-3/TRBV12-4; CDR3nt: TGTGCCAGCAGTTTTACGGGACTACACGACAATGAGCAGTTCTTC; CDR3aa: CASSFTGLHDNEQFF
abundance: NA; d_gene: NA; j_gene: TRBJ2-1; len: 14; v_gene: TRBV5-6; CDR3nt: TGTGCCAGCAGCTTTAAGGCCAGCGGTAATGAGCAGTTCTTC; CDR3aa: CASSFKASGNEQFF
abundance: NA; d_gene: NA; j_gene: TRBJ2-1; len: 17; v_gene: TRBV4-1; CDR3nt: TGCGCCAGCAGCCAAGTGACCGACAGCGAGGGGTACAATGAGCAGTTCTTC; CDR3aa: CASSQVTDSEGYNEQFF
abundance: many; d_gene: NA; j_gene: TRBJ2-1; len: 15; v_gene: TRBV7-9; CDR3nt: TGTGCCAGCAGCCCCTCGGAGGGCTCCTACAATGAGCAGTTCTTC; CDR3aa: CASSPSEGSYNEQFF
abundance: NA; d_gene: NA; j_gene: TRBJ2-6; len: 17; v_gene: TRBV11-3; CDR3nt: TGTGCCAGCAGCTTAGGTCGTACAGGCTCTGGGGCCAACGTCCTGACTTTC; CDR3aa: CASSLGRTGSGANVLTF
abundance: NA; d_gene: NA; j_gene: TRBJ1-2; len: 15; v_gene: TRBV28; CDR3nt: TGTGCCAGCAGTTTCCGAACCGGGGTGGGCTATGGCTACACCTTC; CDR3aa: CASSFRTGVGYGYTF
abundance: NA; d_gene: NA; j_gene: TRBJ2-2; len: 15; v_gene: TRBV4-3; CDR3nt: TGCGCCAGCAGCCAAGGGTCGGTCGGCACCGGGGAGCTGTTTTTT; CDR3aa: CASSQGSVGTGELFF
abundance: few; d_gene: TRBD1; j_gene: TRBJ1-1; len: 18; v_gene: TRBV4-3; CDR3nt: TGCGCCAGCAGCCAAGATATAGGTCAGGGGGCCGTGAACACTGAAGCTTTCTTT; CDR3aa: CASSQDIGQGAVNTEAFF
abundance: NA; d_gene: NA; j_gene: TRBJ2-3; len: 14; v_gene: TRBV12-3/TRBV12-4; CDR3nt: TGTGCCAGCAGTCACCACCGGCCCACAGATACGCAGTATTTT; CDR3aa: CASSHHRPTDTQYF
abundance: NA; d_gene: TRBD1; j_gene: TRBJ1-1; len: 18; v_gene: TRBV7-9; CDR3nt: TGTGCCAGCAGCGGGGAAGGACAGGGGGCCAAGTTTAACACTGAAGCTTTCTTT; CDR3aa: CASSGEGQGAKFNTEAFF
abundance: many; d_gene: NA; j_gene: TRBJ2-3; len: 13; v_gene: TRBV7-8; CDR3nt: TGTGCCAGCAGCTTCACCTCCGCAGATACGCAGTATTTT; CDR3aa: CASSFTSADTQYF
abundance: NA; d_gene: TRBD1; j_gene: TRBJ1-4; len: 14; v_gene: TRBV5-1; CDR3nt: TGCGCCAGCAGCCGGGACAGGGACGGTGAAAAACTGTTTTTT; CDR3aa: CASSRDRDGEKLFF
abundance: NA; d_gene: NA; j_gene: TRBJ1-5; len: 15; v_gene: TRBV5-4; CDR3nt: TGTGCCAGCAGCACGGACAAAGATAGCAATCAGCCCCAGCATTTT; CDR3aa: CASSTDKDSNQPQHF
abundance: NA; d_gene: NA; j_gene: TRBJ1-5; len: 13; v_gene: TRBV4-1; CDR3nt: TGCGCCAGCGCGGCAGGGGTGAAGCAGCCCCAGCATTTT; CDR3aa: CASAAGVKQPQHF
abundance: NA; d_gene: NA; j_gene: TRBJ1-5; len: 15; v_gene: TRBV6-6; CDR3nt: TGTGCCAGCAGTTACTCGCAGAAAAGCAATCAGCCCCAGCATTTT; CDR3aa: CASSYSQKSNQPQHF
abundance: few; d_gene: TRBD1; j_gene: TRBJ2-2; len: 17; v_gene: TRBV6-1; CDR3nt: TGTGCCAGCAGCTTGGGACAGGGCACCCGGTACACCGGGGAGCTGTTTTTT; CDR3aa: CASSLGQGTRYTGELFF
abundance: NA; d_gene: NA; j_gene: TRBJ2-5; len: 14; v_gene: TRBV13; CDR3nt: TGTGCCAGCAGCCACCTCGGAGGGCAGGAGACCCAGTACTTC; CDR3aa: CASSHLGGQETQYF
abundance: few; d_gene: TRBD1; j_gene: TRBJ2-1; len: 16; v_gene: TRBV6-1; CDR3nt: TGTGCCAGCAGTCCAACTCGGACAGGGCCCATCGGAGAGCAGTTCTTC; CDR3aa: CASSPTRTGPIGEQFF
abundance: few; d_gene: TRBD2; j_gene: TRBJ2-5; len: 13; v_gene: TRBV29-1; CDR3nt: TGCAGCTTGACGAGCGGGAGGGGTGAGACCCAGTACTTC; CDR3aa: CSLTSGRGETQYF
abundance: NA; d_gene: TRBD1; j_gene: TRBJ2-2; len: 15; v_gene: TRBV24-1; CDR3nt: TGTGCCACCAGTGATACAGGGGCAGGGGCCGGGGAGCTGTTTTTT; CDR3aa: CATSDTGAGAGELFF
abundance: NA; d_gene: NA; j_gene: TRBJ1-1; len: 13; v_gene: TRBV19; CDR3nt: TGTGCCAGCCGAATAGGGTGGAACACTGAAGCTTTCTTT; CDR3aa: CASRIGWNTEAFF
abundance: many; d_gene: NA; j_gene: TRBJ1-5; len: 12; v_gene: TRBV7-2; CDR3nt: TGTGCCAGCAGCTCGGGGGCACAGCCCCAGCATTTT; CDR3aa: CASSSGAQPQHF
abundance: few; d_gene: TRBD1; j_gene: TRBJ2-2; len: 16; v_gene: TRBV24-1; CDR3nt: TGTGCCACCAGTGATTTGCGTGACAGGGGGACCGGGGAGCTGTTTTTT; CDR3aa: CATSDLRDRGTGELFF
abundance: NA; d_gene: NA; j_gene: TRBJ2-7; len: 12; v_gene: TRBV20-1; CDR3nt: TGCAGTGCTAGAGATAGGACAGACGAGCAGTACTTC; CDR3aa: CSARDRTDEQYF
abundance: NA; d_gene: TRBD1; j_gene: TRBJ1-1; len: 15; v_gene: TRBV27; CDR3nt: TGTGCCAGCAGTCCATTTGGGACAGCTAACACTGAAGCTTTCTTT; CDR3aa: CASSPFGTANTEAFF
abundance: NA; d_gene: TRBD1; j_gene: TRBJ1-1; len: 17; v_gene: TRBV27; CDR3nt: TGTGCCAGCAGTCCACCCGACAGGGGCCCCGTGAGGACTGAAGCTTTCTTT; CDR3aa: CASSPPDRGPVRTEAFF
abundance: few; d_gene: NA; j_gene: TRBJ1-5; len: 16; v_gene: TRBV27; CDR3nt: TGTGCCAGCCGCCCGGGGGGCCGCCAGGGCAATCAGCCCCAGCATTTT; CDR3aa: CASRPGGRQGNQPQHF
abundance: many; d_gene: NA; j_gene: TRBJ2-3; len: 14; v_gene: TRBV12-3/TRBV12-4; CDR3nt: TGTGCCAGCAGTTTAGGGGCTCGACGGGATACGCAGTATTTT; CDR3aa: CASSLGARRDTQYF
abundance: NA; d_gene: NA; j_gene: TRBJ1-5; len: 12; v_gene: TRBV27; CDR3nt: TGTGCCAGTACCACAGGGAAACAGCCCCAGCATTTT; CDR3aa: CASTTGKQPQHF
abundance: NA; d_gene: NA; j_gene: TRBJ1-5; len: 14; v_gene: TRBV2; CDR3nt: TGTGCCAGCGAGGACACTCAAAGCAGACAGCCCCAGCATTTT; CDR3aa: CASEDTQSRQPQHF
abundance: NA; d_gene: NA; j_gene: TRBJ2-3; len: 17; v_gene: TRBV4-1; CDR3nt: TGCGCCAGCAGCCAAGTGCTCACGGGCAGGAGCACAGATACGCAGTATTTT; CDR3aa: CASSQVLTGRSTDTQYF
abundance: many; d_gene: NA; j_gene: TRBJ1-2; len: 13; v_gene: TRBV7-8; CDR3nt: TGTGCCAGCAGCTCCGGGACCCGGTATGGCTACACCTTC; CDR3aa: CASSSGTRYGYTF
abundance: many; d_gene: TRBD1; j_gene: TRBJ1-1; len: 17; v_gene: TRBV19; CDR3nt: TGTGCCAGTAGTATAGTCCCGGGACAGGGTTTAAACACTGAAGCTTTCTTT; CDR3aa: CASSIVPGQGLNTEAFF
abundance: NA; d_gene: NA; j_gene: TRBJ2-1; len: 15; v_gene: TRBV4-1; CDR3nt: TGCGCCAGCAGCCAAATATTAGGGGGGATCAATGAGCAGTTCTTC; CDR3aa: CASSQILGGINEQFF
abundance: few; d_gene: TRBD2; j_gene: TRBJ2-1; len: 19; v_gene: TRBV15; CDR3nt: TGTGCCACCAGCAGAGGGGCGTTCCGTGAGGGACTAGCCTACAATGAGCAGTTCTTC; CDR3aa: CATSRGAFREGLAYNEQFF
abundance: few; d_gene: NA; j_gene: TRBJ2-7; len: 17; v_gene: TRBV5-4; CDR3nt: TGTGCCAGCAGCCCCTCGGGAGTCGGGACGCGATACTACGAGCAGTACTTC; CDR3aa: CASSPSGVGTRYYEQYF
abundance: NA; d_gene: NA; j_gene: TRBJ2-5; len: 15; v_gene: TRBV4-3; CDR3nt: TGCGCCAGCAGCCAAGATGACAGGACCCAAGAGACCCAGTACTTC; CDR3aa: CASSQDDRTQETQYF
abundance: NA; d_gene: NA; j_gene: TRBJ1-1; len: 13; v_gene: TRBV12-5; CDR3nt: TGTGCTAGTGCCGGGGGCGCAGACACTGAAGCTTTCTTT; CDR3aa: CASAGGADTEAFF
abundance: many; d_gene: NA; j_gene: TRBJ2-1; len: 14; v_gene: TRBV7-3; CDR3nt: TGTGCCAGCAGCCCCCTTGTGGGGTACAATGAGCAGTTCTTC; CDR3aa: CASSPLVGYNEQFF
abundance: NA; d_gene: TRBD1; j_gene: TRBJ1-5; len: 18; v_gene: TRBV27; CDR3nt: TGTGCCAGCAGTTATGGGACAGGGTATGGAGGCGGCAATCAGCCCCAGCATTTT; CDR3aa: CASSYGTGYGGGNQPQHF
abundance: NA; d_gene: NA; j_gene: TRBJ1-1; len: 12; v_gene: TRBV6-1; CDR3nt: TGTGCCAGTTACTATCGTCGGACAGAAGCTTTCTTT; CDR3aa: CASYYRRTEAFF
abundance: NA; d_gene: NA; j_gene: TRBJ1-6; len: 9; v_gene: TRBV6-1; CDR3nt: TGTGCCAGCGGGTTTATCCTCCACTTT; CDR3aa: CASGFILHF
abundance: NA; d_gene: NA; j_gene: TRBJ1-1; len: 14; v_gene: TRBV6-4; CDR3nt: TGTGCCAGCAGTGACAGGGCGGAGAACACTGAAGCTTTCTTT; CDR3aa: CASSDRAENTEAFF
abundance: NA; d_gene: NA; j_gene: TRBJ1-1; len: 15; v_gene: TRBV2; CDR3nt: TGTGCCAGCAGTGAAGTCACGGCCGCAAACACTGAAGCTTTCTTT; CDR3aa: CASSEVTAANTEAFF
abundance: few; d_gene: NA; j_gene: TRBJ2-5; len: 14; v_gene: TRBV6-2/TRBV6-3; CDR3nt: TGTGCCAGCAGTTTTAAGACGCCGAAAGAGACCCAGTACTTC; CDR3aa: CASSFKTPKETQYF
abundance: few; d_gene: NA; j_gene: TRBJ1-4; len: 11; v_gene: TRBV20-1; CDR3nt: TGCAGTGCTAGGGGTCCGGGGATACTGTTTTTT; CDR3aa: CSARGPGILFF
abundance: NA; d_gene: NA; j_gene: TRBJ1-5; len: 14; v_gene: TRBV5-6; CDR3nt: TGTGCCAGCAGCTTCGGAACAGCACTGCAGCCCCAGCATTTT; CDR3aa: CASSFGTALQPQHF
abundance: NA; d_gene: TRBD1; j_gene: TRBJ2-1; len: 17; v_gene: TRBV9; CDR3nt: TGTGCCAGCAGCGTAGCGGTAGGGGGCAGGATCTACAATGAGCAGTTCTTC; CDR3aa: CASSVAVGGRIYNEQFF